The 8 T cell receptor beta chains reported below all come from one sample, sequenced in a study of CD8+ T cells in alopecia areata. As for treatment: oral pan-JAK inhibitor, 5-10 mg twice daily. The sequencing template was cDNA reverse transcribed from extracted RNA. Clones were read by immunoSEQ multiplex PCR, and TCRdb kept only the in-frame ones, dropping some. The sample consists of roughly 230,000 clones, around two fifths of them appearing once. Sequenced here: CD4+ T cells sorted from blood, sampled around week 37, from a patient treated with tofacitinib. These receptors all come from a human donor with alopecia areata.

CDR3 amino acids: CASTEQGPNYGYTF. In nucleotides, the CDR3 is TGCGCCAGCACCGAACAGGGCCCAAACTATGGCTACACCTTC. The rearrangement links TRBV5-1 to TRBJ1-2; weak D call: TRBD1 (6 bases). CDR3 length: 14 residues. V lost 6 bases, J lost 2 bases, and 14 bases lay in between. The germline V gene encodes CDR1 SGHRS and CDR2 YFSETQ.

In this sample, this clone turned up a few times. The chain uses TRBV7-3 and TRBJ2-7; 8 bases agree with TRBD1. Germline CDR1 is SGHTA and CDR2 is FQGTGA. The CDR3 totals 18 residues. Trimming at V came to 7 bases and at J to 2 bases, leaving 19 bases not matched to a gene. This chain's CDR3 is CASNSCGYPGQEAYEQYF. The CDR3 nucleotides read TGTGCCAGCAACTCCTGCGGTTACCCGGGACAGGAAGCCTACGAGCAGTACTTC. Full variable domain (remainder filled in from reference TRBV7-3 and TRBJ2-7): GAGVSQTPSNKVTEKGKYVELRCDPISGHTALYWYRQSLGQGPEFLIYFQGTGAADDSGLPNDRFFAVRPEGSVSTLKIQRTERGDSAVYLCASNSCGYPGQEAYEQYFGPGTRLTVT.

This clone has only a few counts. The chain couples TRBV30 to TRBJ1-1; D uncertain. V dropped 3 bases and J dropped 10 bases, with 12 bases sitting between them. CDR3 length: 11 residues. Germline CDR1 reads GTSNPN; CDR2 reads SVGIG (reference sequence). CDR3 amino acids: CAWSGNRGAFF. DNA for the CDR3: TGTGCCTGGAGCGGGAATCGCGGAGCTTTCTTT. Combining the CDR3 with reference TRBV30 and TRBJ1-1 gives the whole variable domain SQTIHQWPATLVQPVGSPLSLECTVEGTSNPNLYWYRQAAGRGLQLLFYSVGIGQISSEVPQNLSASRPQDRQFILSSKKLLLSDSGFYLCAWSGNRGAFFGQGTRLTVV.

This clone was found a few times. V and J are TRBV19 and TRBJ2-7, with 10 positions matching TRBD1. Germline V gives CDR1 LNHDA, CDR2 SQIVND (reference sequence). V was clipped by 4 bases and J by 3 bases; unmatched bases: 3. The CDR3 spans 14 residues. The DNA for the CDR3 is TGTGCCAGTAGTAGGGGACAGGGGTACTACGAGCAGTACTTC. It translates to CASSRGQGYYEQYF.

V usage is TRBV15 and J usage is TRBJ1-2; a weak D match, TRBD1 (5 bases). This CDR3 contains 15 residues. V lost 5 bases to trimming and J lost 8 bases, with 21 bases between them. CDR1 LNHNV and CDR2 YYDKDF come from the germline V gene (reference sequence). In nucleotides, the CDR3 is TGTGCCACCAGCCCTCATGGGGCTGGAAGAGAGGGCTACACCTTC. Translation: CATSPHGAGREGYTF.

The CDR3 is CASSSLPGTRSADTQYF. The CDR3 region has the DNA TGTGCCAGCAGTTCACTACCCGGGACTAGGTCGGCAGATACGCAGTATTTT. The chain is built from TRBV28 and TRBJ2-3, with 8 bases fitting TRBD2. Germline trimming cut 4 bases from V and 4 bases from J; bases unmatched to any gene: 13. Germline CDR1 reads MDHEN; CDR2 reads SYDVKM. This CDR3 is 17 amino acids long.

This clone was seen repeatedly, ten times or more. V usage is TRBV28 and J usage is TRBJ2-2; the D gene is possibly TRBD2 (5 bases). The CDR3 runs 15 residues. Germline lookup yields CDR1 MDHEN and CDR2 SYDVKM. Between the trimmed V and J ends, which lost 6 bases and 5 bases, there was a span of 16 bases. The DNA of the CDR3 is TGTGCCAGCAGCCCCGGGAACTTATTTACCGGGGAGCTGTTTTTT. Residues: CASSPGNLFTGELFF.

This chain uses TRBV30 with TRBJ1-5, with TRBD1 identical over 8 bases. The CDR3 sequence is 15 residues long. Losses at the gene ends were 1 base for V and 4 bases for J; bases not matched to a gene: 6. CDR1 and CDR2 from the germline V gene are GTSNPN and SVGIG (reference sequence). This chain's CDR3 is CAWSEGQGRNQPQHF. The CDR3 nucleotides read TGTGCCTGGAGTGAAGGACAGGGAAGGAATCAGCCCCAGCATTTT.